The table lists the clone carrying this T cell receptor beta chain with a count of one. Using immunoSEQ multiplex PCR, the repertoire was profiled, and TCRdb retains in-frame clones only, with some absent. The table lists 200,000 to 300,000 clones, roughly four fifths of them singletons. The sample originates from a study of blood T cell repertoires in COVID-19. Across the whole study: Acute-phase and convalescent COVID-19 samples originated in the United States, Italy and Spain. The cDNA or gDNA used as material had been derived from T cells, B-cell-depleted T cells, or PBMCs.

Material: peripheral blood. The sequence was obtained from a man in his forties or fifties with acute or convalescent COVID-19.

The DNA for the CDR3 is TGTGCCAGCAGCCTAAACCAGGGGAACACTGAAGCTTTCTTT. Translation: CASSLNQGNTEAFF. The chain recombines TRBV6-5 with TRBJ1-1; D perhaps matches TRBD1 (5 bases). The CDR3 is 14 residues long. V lost 6 bases, J lost 1 base, and 12 bases lay in between. Germline CDR1 is MNHEY and CDR2 is SVGAGI.